This T cell receptor beta chain was recorded in a study of OX40 agonist ivuxolimab in advanced cancers. Study in general: From roughly 20 to 90 years was the age range, with a mean of around 60 years, and approximately 80% were male. Whole-study findings and limits: Antigen specificity was not determined for the expanded peripheral T cells.

As for this clone: Its antigen is currently unknown.

Assay: immunoSEQ multiplex PCR; the TCRdb copy retains only in-frame clones and omits some. The table has around 63,000 clones, roughly nine tenths seen once. The TCR was taken from an adult with an advanced solid tumor such as melanoma, head and neck, liver or kidney cancer. The material was CD4+ or CD8+ T cells sorted from blood, obtained in a trial of the OX40 agonist ivuxolimab.

CDR3 DNA sequence: TGTGCCAGCACTAGAACAGGGGACTACGAGCAGTACTTC. This translates into CASTRTGDYEQYF. The chain joins TRBV6-1 to TRBJ2-7, with 7 positions matching TRBD1. There are 13 residues in the CDR3. After removal of 7 bases from V and 3 bases from J, the junction contained 6 bases not matched to a gene. Germline V gene data show CDR1 as MNHNS and CDR2 as SASEGT.